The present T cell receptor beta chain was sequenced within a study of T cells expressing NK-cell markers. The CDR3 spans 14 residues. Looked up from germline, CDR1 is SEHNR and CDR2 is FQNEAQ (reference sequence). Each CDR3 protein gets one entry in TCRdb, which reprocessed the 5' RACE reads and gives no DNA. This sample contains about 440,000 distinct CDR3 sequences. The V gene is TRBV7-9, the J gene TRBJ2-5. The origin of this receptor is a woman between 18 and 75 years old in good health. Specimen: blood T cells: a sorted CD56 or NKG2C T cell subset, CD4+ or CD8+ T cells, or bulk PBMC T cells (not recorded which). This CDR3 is CASSLGSLLETQYF. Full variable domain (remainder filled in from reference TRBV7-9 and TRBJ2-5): DTGVSQNPRHKITKRGQNVTFRCDPISEHNRLYWYRQTLGQGPEFLTYFQNEAQLEKSRLLSDRFSAERPKGSFSTLEIQRTEQGDSAMYLCASSLGSLLETQYFGPGTRLLVL.